The present T cell receptor (beta chain) was sequenced within a study of blood T cell repertoires in COVID-19. In the study overall: In each case, the material was cDNA or gDNA derived from T cells, B-cell-depleted T cells, or PBMCs.

Individuals aged roughly 18 to 95 years were recruited from 24 US areas. In Cohort 3, a recovered donor had either two negative PCRs, clearance, or symptom resolution. CDR1 LGHNA and CDR2 YSLEER come from the germline V gene. The trim removed 1 base at V and 3 bases at J, leaving 2 bases unmatched. The CDR3 runs 15 residues. Data came from immunoSEQ multiplex PCR; TCRdb stores just in-frame clones and leaves some out. This table has about 200,000 clones, 90% appearing once. The TCR was taken from a man in his thirties or forties who had recovered from COVID-19. The J gene is TRBJ2-7, the V gene TRBV4-3; 11 bases map to TRBD1. The sequencing sample was made of PBMCs or T cells enriched from blood (not recorded which). The DNA for the CDR3 is TGCGCCAGCAGCCAAGGGGGGACAGGGGGCTACGAGCAGTACTTC. It is translated as CASSQGGTGGYEQYF.